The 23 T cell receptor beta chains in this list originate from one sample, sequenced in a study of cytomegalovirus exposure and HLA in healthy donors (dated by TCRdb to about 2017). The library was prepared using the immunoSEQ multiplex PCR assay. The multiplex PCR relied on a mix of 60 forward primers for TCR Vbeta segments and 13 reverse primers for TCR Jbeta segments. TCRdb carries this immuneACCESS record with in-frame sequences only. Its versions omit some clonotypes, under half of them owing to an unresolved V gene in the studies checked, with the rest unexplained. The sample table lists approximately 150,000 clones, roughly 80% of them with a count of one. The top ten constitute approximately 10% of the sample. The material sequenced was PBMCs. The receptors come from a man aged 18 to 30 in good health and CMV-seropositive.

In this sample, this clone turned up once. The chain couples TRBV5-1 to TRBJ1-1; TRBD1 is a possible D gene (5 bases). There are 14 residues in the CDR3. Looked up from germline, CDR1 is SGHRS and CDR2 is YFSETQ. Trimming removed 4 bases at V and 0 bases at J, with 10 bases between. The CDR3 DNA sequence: TGCGCCAGCAGCCTTCCGGGGGTGAACACTGAAGCTTTCTTT. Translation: CASSLPGVNTEAFF.

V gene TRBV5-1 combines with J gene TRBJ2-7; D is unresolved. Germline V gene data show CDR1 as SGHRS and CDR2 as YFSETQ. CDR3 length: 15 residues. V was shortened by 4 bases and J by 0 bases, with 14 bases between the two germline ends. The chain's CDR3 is CASSIQAYSSYEQYF. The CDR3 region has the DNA TGCGCCAGCAGCATCCAGGCCTATAGCTCCTACGAGCAGTACTTC.

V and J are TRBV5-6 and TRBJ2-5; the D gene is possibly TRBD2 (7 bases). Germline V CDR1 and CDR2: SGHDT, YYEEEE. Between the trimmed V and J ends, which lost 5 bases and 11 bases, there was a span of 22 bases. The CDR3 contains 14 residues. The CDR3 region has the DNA TGTGCCAGCAGGGAAGGGGGGGGGTCGCATGAGCAGTACTTC. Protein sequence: CASREGGGSHEQYF.

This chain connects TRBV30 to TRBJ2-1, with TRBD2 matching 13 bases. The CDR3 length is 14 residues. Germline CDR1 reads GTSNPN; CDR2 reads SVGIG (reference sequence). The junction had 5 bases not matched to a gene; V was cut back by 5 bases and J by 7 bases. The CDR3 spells CAWAPTSGRNEQFF. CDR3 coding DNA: TGTGCCTGGGCGCCGACTAGCGGGAGGAATGAGCAGTTCTTC.

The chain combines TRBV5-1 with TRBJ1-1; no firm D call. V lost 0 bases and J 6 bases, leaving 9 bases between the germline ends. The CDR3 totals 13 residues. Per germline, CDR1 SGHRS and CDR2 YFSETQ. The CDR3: CASSLVGGPEAFF. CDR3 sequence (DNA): TGCGCCAGCAGCTTGGTGGGAGGGCCTGAAGCTTTCTTT.

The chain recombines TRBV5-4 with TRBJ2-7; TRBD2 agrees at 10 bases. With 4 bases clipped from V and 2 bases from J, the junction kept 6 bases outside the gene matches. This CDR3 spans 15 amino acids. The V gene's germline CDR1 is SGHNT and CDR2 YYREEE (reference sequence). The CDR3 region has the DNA TGTGCCAGCAGCCCAGGACTAGCGGTTACCTACGAGCAGTACTTC. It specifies CASSPGLAVTYEQYF.

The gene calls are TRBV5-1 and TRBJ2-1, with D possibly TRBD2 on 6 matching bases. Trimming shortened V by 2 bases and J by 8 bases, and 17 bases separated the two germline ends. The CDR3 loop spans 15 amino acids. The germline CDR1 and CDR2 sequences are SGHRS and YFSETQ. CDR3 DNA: TGCGCCAGCAGCTTCAGTCCCGGGAGCACGTATGAGCAGTTCTTC. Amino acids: CASSFSPGSTYEQFF.

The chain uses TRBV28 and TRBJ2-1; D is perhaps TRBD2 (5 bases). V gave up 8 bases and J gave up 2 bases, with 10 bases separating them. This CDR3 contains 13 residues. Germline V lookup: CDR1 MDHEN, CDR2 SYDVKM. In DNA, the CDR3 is TGTGCCAGCCTCCAGACTACCTACAATGAGCAGTTCTTC. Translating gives CASLQTTYNEQFF.

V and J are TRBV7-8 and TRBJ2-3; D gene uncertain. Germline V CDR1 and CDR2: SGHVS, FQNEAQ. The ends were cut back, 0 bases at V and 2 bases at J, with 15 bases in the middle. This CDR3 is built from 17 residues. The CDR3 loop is CASSLAPMSEFTDTQYF. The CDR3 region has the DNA TGTGCCAGCAGCTTAGCGCCAATGAGCGAATTCACAGATACGCAGTATTTT.

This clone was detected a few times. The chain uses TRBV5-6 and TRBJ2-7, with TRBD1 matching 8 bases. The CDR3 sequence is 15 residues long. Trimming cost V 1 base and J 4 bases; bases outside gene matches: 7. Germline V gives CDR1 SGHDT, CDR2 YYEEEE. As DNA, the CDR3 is TGTGCCAGCAGCTTGATCTGGACAGGGTCATACGAGCAGTACTTC. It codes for CASSLIWTGSYEQYF. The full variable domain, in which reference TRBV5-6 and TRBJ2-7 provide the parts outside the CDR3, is DAGVTQSPTHLIKTRGQQVTLRCSPKSGHDTVSWYQQALGQGPQFIFQYYEEEERQRGNFPDRFSGHQFPNYSSELNVNALLLGDSALYLCASSLIWTGSYEQYFGPGTRLTVT.

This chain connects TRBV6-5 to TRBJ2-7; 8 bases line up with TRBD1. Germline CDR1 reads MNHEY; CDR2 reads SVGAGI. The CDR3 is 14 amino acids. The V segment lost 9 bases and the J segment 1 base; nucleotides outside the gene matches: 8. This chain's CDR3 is CARSGQGNSYEQYF. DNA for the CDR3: TGTGCCAGATCCGGACAGGGAAATTCCTACGAGCAGTACTTC.

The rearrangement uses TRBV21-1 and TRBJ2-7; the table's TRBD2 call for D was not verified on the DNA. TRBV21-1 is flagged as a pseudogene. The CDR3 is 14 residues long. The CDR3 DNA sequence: TGTGCCAGCAGCCACCGGGACTCTCGCTACGAGCAGTACTTC. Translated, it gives CASSHRDSRYEQYF.

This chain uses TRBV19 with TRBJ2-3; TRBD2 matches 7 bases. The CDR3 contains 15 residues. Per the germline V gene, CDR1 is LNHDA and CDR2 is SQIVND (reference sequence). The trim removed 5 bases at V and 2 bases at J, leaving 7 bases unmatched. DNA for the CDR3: TGTGCCAGTAGTGTGTTAGCGGGTAACACAGATACGCAGTATTTT. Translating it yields CASSVLAGNTDTQYF. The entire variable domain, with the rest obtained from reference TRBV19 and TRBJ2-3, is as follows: DGGITQSPKYLFRKEGQNVTLSCEQNLNHDAMYWYRQDPGQGLRLIYYSQIVNDFQKGDIAEGYSVSREKKESFPLTVTSAQKNPTAFYLCASSVLAGNTDTQYFGPGTRLTVL.

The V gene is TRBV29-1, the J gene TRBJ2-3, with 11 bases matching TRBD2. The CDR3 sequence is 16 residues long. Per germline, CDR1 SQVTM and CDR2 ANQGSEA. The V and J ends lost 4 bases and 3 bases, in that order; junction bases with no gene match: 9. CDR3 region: CSVGGILAGVTDTQYF. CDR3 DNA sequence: TGCAGCGTTGGGGGAATACTAGCGGGAGTGACAGATACGCAGTATTTT.

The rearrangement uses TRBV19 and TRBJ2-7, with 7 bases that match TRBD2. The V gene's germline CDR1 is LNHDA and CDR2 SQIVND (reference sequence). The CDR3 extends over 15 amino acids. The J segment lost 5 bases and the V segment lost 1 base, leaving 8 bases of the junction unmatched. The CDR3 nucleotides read TGTGCCAGTAGTATAGTGGGGGGAGGGCGCCACGAGCAGTACTTC. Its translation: CASSIVGGGRHEQYF. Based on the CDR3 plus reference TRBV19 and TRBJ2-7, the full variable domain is DGGITQSPKYLFRKEGQNVTLSCEQNLNHDAMYWYRQDPGQGLRLIYYSQIVNDFQKGDIAEGYSVSREKKESFPLTVTSAQKNPTAFYLCASSIVGGGRHEQYFGPGTRLTVT.

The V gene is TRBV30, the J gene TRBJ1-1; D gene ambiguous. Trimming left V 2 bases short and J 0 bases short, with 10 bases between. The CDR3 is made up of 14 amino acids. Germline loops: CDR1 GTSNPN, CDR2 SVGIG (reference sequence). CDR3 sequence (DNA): TGTGCCTGGAGTCTGCGGGGAATGAACACTGAAGCTTTCTTT. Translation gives CAWSLRGMNTEAFF.

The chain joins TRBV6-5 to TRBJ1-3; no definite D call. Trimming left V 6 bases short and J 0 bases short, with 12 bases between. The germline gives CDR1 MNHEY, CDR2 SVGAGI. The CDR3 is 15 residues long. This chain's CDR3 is CASRPGLNSGNTIYF. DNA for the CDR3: TGTGCCAGCAGGCCCGGGTTGAACTCTGGAAACACCATATATTTT.

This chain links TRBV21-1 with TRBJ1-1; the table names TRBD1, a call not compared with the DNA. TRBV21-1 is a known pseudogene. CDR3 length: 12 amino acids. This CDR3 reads CAAPRQHTSAFF. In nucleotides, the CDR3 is TGTGCCGCACCGAGACAGCACACTTCTGCTTTCTTT.

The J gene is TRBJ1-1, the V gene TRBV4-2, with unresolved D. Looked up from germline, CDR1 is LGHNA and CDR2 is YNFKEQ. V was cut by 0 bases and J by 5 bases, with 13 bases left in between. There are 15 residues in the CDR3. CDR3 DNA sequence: TGTGCCAGCAGCCAAGAGGAGGCGGGATCGACTGAAGCTTTCTTT. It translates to CASSQEEAGSTEAFF.

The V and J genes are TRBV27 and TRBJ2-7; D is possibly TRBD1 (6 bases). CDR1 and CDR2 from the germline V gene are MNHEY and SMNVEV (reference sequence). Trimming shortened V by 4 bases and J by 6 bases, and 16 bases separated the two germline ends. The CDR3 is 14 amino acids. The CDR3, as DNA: TGTGCCAGCAGTTCAGGGGCCTCATCGGGCGAGCAGTACTTC. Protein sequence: CASSSGASSGEQYF.

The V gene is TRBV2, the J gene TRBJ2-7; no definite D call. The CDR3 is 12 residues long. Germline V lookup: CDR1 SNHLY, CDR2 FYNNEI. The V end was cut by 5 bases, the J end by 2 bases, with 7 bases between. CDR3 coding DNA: TGTGCCAGCAGTCCCACAACCTACGAGCAGTACTTC. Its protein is CASSPTTYEQYF.

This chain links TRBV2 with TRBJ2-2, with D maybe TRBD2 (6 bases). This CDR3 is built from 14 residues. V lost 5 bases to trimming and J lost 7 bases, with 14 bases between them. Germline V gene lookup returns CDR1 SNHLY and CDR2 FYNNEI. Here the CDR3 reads CASSRLVGGGELFF. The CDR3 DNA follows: TGTGCCAGCAGTCGACTAGTTGGCGGCGGGGAGCTGTTTTTT.

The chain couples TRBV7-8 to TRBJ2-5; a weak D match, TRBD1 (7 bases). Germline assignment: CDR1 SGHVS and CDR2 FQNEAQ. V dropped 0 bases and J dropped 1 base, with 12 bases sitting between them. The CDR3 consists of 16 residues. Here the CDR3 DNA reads TGTGCCAGCAGCTTAGCGCGGAGGGGGCTCCAAGAGACCCAGTACTTC. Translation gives CASSLARRGLQETQYF.